Below are 20 T cell receptor beta chains sequenced from a single sample in a study of OX40 agonist ivuxolimab in advanced cancers. Using immunoSEQ multiplex PCR, the repertoire was profiled, and TCRdb retains in-frame clones only, with some absent. The sample records 76,000 or so clones, approximately 89% being singletons. Sequences were derived from CD4+ or CD8+ T cells sorted from blood, sampled in a trial of the OX40 agonist ivuxolimab. These TCRs come from an adult with an advanced solid tumor such as melanoma, head and neck, liver or kidney cancer.

V usage is TRBV2 and J usage is TRBJ1-1; D call uncertain. Trimming shortened V by 4 bases and J by 8 bases, and 14 bases separated the two germline ends. The CDR3 spans 13 residues. Germline values: CDR1 SNHLY, CDR2 FYNNEI. CDR3 in DNA: TGTGCCAGCAGTGGCAGGTTAAGGTCCGAAGCTTTCTTT. It translates to CASSGRLRSEAFF.

The chain recombines TRBV30 with TRBJ1-1; no clear D. The CDR3 is made up of 13 amino acids. The V end lost 2 bases, the J end lost 3 bases, and 10 bases lay between the germline ends. The germline V gene has CDR1 GTSNPN and CDR2 SVGIG (reference sequence). CDR3: CAWSPQVDTEAFF. For the CDR3, the DNA is TGTGCCTGGAGTCCTCAAGTCGACACTGAAGCTTTCTTT.

This clone was seen a single time. V and J are TRBV11-2 and TRBJ1-1; D remains unclear. Trimming took 1 base from V and 4 from J, leaving 10 bases between them. This CDR3 comprises 14 residues. From germline, CDR1 is SGHAT and CDR2 FQNNGV. The CDR3 DNA follows: TGTGCCAGCAGCTTAGGAGCGTTAATCACTGAAGCTTTCTTT. Encoded protein: CASSLGALITEAFF.

This chain uses TRBV27 with TRBJ1-6, with D uncertain. Trimming stripped 1 base from V and 7 bases from J, with 11 bases between. Germline V lookup: CDR1 MNHEY, CDR2 SMNVEV (reference sequence). The CDR3 runs 15 residues. The CDR3 here is CASSLFDPRNSPLHF. The CDR3 DNA reads TGTGCCAGCAGTTTATTTGACCCTCGGAATTCACCCCTCCACTTT.

V usage is TRBV5-4 and J usage is TRBJ1-3; 9 bases map to TRBD1. The ends lost 4 bases at V and 4 bases at J; junction bases unmatched: 9. The CDR3 loop spans 16 amino acids. CDR1 SGHNT and CDR2 YYREEE come from the germline V gene (reference sequence). This CDR3 reads CASSPSSGQGGNTIYF. CDR3 bases: TGTGCCAGCAGCCCTTCCTCGGGACAGGGAGGAAACACCATATATTTT.

This clone was detected once. The chain joins TRBV29-1 to TRBJ1-4; the D gene is possibly TRBD1 (6 bases). Germline assignment: CDR1 SQVTM and CDR2 ANQGSEA. The V end was cut by 6 bases, the J end by 5 bases, with 19 bases between. This CDR3 is 15 amino acids long. The CDR3 region is CSVALAGAVNEKLFF. CDR3 nucleotide sequence: TGCAGCGTCGCACTTGCGGGGGCGGTGAATGAAAAACTGTTTTTT.

The rearrangement links TRBV5-1 to TRBJ1-2; D is unresolved. The CDR3 runs 14 residues. Trimming took 0 bases from V and 5 from J, leaving 11 bases between them. Germline lookup yields CDR1 SGHRS and CDR2 YFSETQ. Here the CDR3 reads CASSLESPGYGYTF. The CDR3 DNA follows: TGCGCCAGCAGCTTGGAGTCGCCGGGGTATGGCTACACCTTC.

The chain combines TRBV19 with TRBJ1-5; D unresolved. CDR3 length: 14 amino acids. V lost 5 bases and J lost 7, with 15 bases in between. Germline V gene lookup returns CDR1 LNHDA and CDR2 SQIVND (reference sequence). In DNA, the CDR3 is TGTGCCAGTAGTTTCGACCCGAGAAGCCAGCCCCAGCATTTT. This encodes CASSFDPRSQPQHF.

The chain joins TRBV6-6 to TRBJ2-7; 7 bases match TRBD1. The J segment lost 7 bases and the V segment lost 5 bases, leaving 11 bases of the junction unmatched. Looked up from germline, CDR1 is MNHNY and CDR2 is SVGAGI (reference sequence). CDR3 size: 14 residues. DNA for the CDR3: TGTGCCAGCAGTCAAGACAACCCGGGACAGGAGCAGTACTTC. Amino acids: CASSQDNPGQEQYF.

The chain combines TRBV7-9 with TRBJ1-4; D call uncertain. CDR1 is SEHNR, CDR2 FQNEAQ, per germline (reference sequence). CDR3 size: 14 residues. V gave up 5 bases and J gave up 8 bases, with 15 bases separating them. CDR3 amino acids: CASSPRRHEEKLFF. DNA for the CDR3: TGTGCCAGCAGCCCTCGGAGGCACGAAGAAAAACTGTTTTTT. Filled out from reference TRBV7-9 and TRBJ1-4, the complete variable domain reads DTGVSQNPRHKITKRGQNVTFRCDPISEHNRLYWYRQTLGQGPEFLTYFQNEAQLEKSRLLSDRFSAERPKGSFSTLEIQRTEQGDSAMYLCASSPRRHEEKLFFGSGTQLSVL.

The chain has TRBV6-5 and TRBJ1-2; 9 bases align to TRBD1. CDR1 MNHEY and CDR2 SVGAGI come from the germline V gene. J lost 8 bases, V lost 4 bases, and 11 bases had no gene match. The CDR3 spans 15 residues. The CDR3 bases are TGTGCCAGCAGTTTTTCCGGGACAGGGTCTGGGGGCTACACCTTC. It yields the protein CASSFSGTGSGGYTF.

This chain uses TRBV5-1 with TRBJ2-1; D not resolved. CDR1 is SGHRS, CDR2 YFSETQ, per germline. The V end lost 0 bases, the J end lost 6 bases, and 4 bases lay between the germline ends. This CDR3 spans 12 amino acids. CDR3 loop: CASSLGLNEQFF. Written as DNA, the CDR3 is TGCGCCAGCAGCTTGGGTCTCAATGAGCAGTTCTTC.

The V and J genes are TRBV25-1 and TRBJ2-1, with TRBD1 matching 8 bases. The CDR3 runs 15 residues. Trimming took 4 bases from V and 7 from J; bases not matched to a gene: 9. Germline CDR1 is MGHDK and CDR2 is SYGVNS. The CDR3 DNA is TGTGCCAGCAGTGGCGGACAGGGCAGAATGAATGAGCAGTTCTTC. Translating it yields CASSGGQGRMNEQFF.

This chain links TRBV27 with TRBJ1-1; perhaps TRBD1 as D (5 bases). The CDR3 runs 14 residues. V was trimmed by 4 bases and J by 1 base, leaving 10 bases between them. Germline loops: CDR1 MNHEY, CDR2 SMNVEV (reference sequence). The CDR3 region is CASSSRVSNTEAFF. The CDR3 bases are TGTGCCAGCAGTTCCAGGGTATCGAACACTGAAGCTTTCTTT.

This clone was detected once. This chain links TRBV9 with TRBJ2-2; 8 nucleotides align to TRBD1. V gave up 2 bases and J gave up 7 bases; unmatched junction bases: 7. The CDR3 has 15 amino acids. Per the germline V gene, CDR1 is SGDLS and CDR2 is YYNGEE. CDR3 nucleotide sequence: TGTGCCAGCAGCGTGCAGACAGGGGATGTCGGGGAGCTGTTTTTT. Translated: CASSVQTGDVGELFF.

This clone was observed a single time. V is TRBV14 and J is TRBJ2-5, with a possible D match to TRBD1 (5 bases). Germline assignment: CDR1 SGHDN and CDR2 FVKESK. The CDR3 spans 15 residues. Trimming shortened V by 0 bases and J by 5 bases, and 13 bases separated the two germline ends. The CDR3, as DNA: TGTGCCAGCAGCCAAGATCATAGCAGGGCCGAGACCCAGTACTTC. Translated: CASSQDHSRAETQYF.

The V call is TRBV7-2, the J call TRBJ1-1; tentative D call: TRBD1 (5 bases). CDR1 SGHTA and CDR2 FQGNSA come from the germline V gene. This CDR3 has 13 residues. V shed 1 base and J shed 4 bases, with 7 bases lying between them. The CDR3 here is CASSLEGTTEAFF. In nucleotides, the CDR3 is TGTGCCAGCAGCTTAGAGGGGACCACTGAAGCTTTCTTT.

V usage is TRBV4-1 and J usage is TRBJ2-3; D is possibly TRBD2 (6 bases). CDR1 and CDR2 from the germline V gene are MGHRA and YSYEKL. The V end was cut by 5 bases, the J end by 3 bases, with 21 bases between. The CDR3 has 17 amino acids. This chain's CDR3 is CASSSLQLLGGTDTQYF. The CDR3 region has the DNA TGCGCCAGCAGCTCACTCCAACTGCTTGGGGGGACAGATACGCAGTATTTT.

The chain combines TRBV11-2 with TRBJ2-5; D is possibly TRBD1 or TRBD2 (5 bases each). This CDR3 has 13 amino acids. Between the trimmed V and J ends, which lost 4 bases and 5 bases, there was a span of 11 bases. Germline values: CDR1 SGHAT, CDR2 FQNNGV. CDR3 nucleotides: TGTGCCAGCAGCTCGACCGGGACGGAGACCCAGTACTTC. Protein sequence: CASSSTGTETQYF.

This clone was picked up one time. V gene TRBV7-9 combines with J gene TRBJ1-1; D gene ambiguous. Germline assignment: CDR1 SEHNR and CDR2 FQNEAQ (reference sequence). V was trimmed by 4 bases and J by 4 bases, leaving 13 bases between them. CDR3 length: 14 amino acids. The CDR3 loop reads CASSSYQDSTEAFF. The CDR3 coding sequence is TGTGCCAGCAGCTCCTATCAGGACTCCACTGAAGCTTTCTTT.